A selection of T cell receptor beta chains follows, all from one sample in a study of cytomegalovirus exposure and HLA in healthy donors. Libraries were prepared by immunoSEQ multiplex PCR; TCRdb keeps only in-frame clonotypes and omits some of them. The sample shows about 120,000 clones, roughly 80% of them seen only once. Specimen: PBMCs. These receptors were collected from a man between 50 and 59 years old in good health and CMV-seropositive. The conserved cysteine and the conserved F or W are not part of the CDR3 here. Clone size appears in some rows only: once, few, many, or a class for an expanded clone.

clone_size	v_call	j_call	cdr3_aa
.	TRBV7-2	TRBJ1-6	ASSPAKSANSPLH
.	TRBV5-5	TRBJ2-3	ASSLEASGGSDTQY
.	TRBV7-8	TRBJ2-7	ASSKDSSSYEQY
once	TRBV27	TRBJ2-7	ASSSPSGGAPWEEQY
few	TRBV2	TRBJ2-7	ASREYGSYEQY
.	TRBV5-1	TRBJ2-3	ASSLEQGADTQY
.	TRBV9	TRBJ2-6	ASSVSGQASSGANVLT
.	TRBV7-2	TRBJ2-2	ASSLLTGGTGELF
.	TRBV6-5	TRBJ2-7	ASSRTGVPTYEQY
.	TRBV5-1	TRBJ2-2	ASSLTLNTGELF
few	TRBV10-3	TRBJ2-1	AISDPGRHEVWNEQF
.	TRBV5-1	TRBJ2-7	ASSPDTGLLAHEQY
.	TRBV2	TRBJ1-5	AGGRDSNQPQH
few	TRBV5-1	TRBJ1-4	ASSQGQGNEKLF
.	TRBV5-6	TRBJ2-7	ASSYRPGIGEQY
.	TRBV5-3	TRBJ1-1	ARSPGVRQPGTEAF
.	TRBV4-1	TRBJ2-3	ASSPGPASGSSTDTQY
.	TRBV27	TRBJ1-2	ASSFSRGGSFYNYGYT
few	TRBV27	TRBJ1-2	ASSPRTGYGYT
once	TRBV30	TRBJ1-2	AWTAGRIYGYT
.	TRBV18	TRBJ1-1	ASSPFLGTGNTEAF
.	TRBV5-8	TRBJ1-2	ASSRTGGSDYGYT
few	TRBV9	.	ASSPGTGENYEQY
.	TRBV27	TRBJ2-7	ASSPSVVERYEQY
.	TRBV6-1	TRBJ1-2	ASSEAPGIPQGYT
.	TRBV7-2	TRBJ2-5	ASSFSSGRGQETQY
.	TRBV5-1	TRBJ2-5	ASSLGLAGGGETQY
.	TRBV5-1	TRBJ2-7	ASSLVSSATGGYEQY
.	TRBV29-1	TRBJ1-6	SVSPGQGYSPLH
.	TRBV19	TRBJ2-1	ASTPRGTDHNEQF
.	TRBV19	TRBJ1-1	AAEWGVDTEAF
.	TRBV21-1	TRBJ1-5	ASLTGSNQPQH
.	TRBV6-5	TRBJ1-5	ASGAPPQPQH
.	TRBV2	TRBJ1-2	ASSGAGDGYT
.	TRBV29-1	TRBJ2-7	SARGSYEQY
.	TRBV28	TRBJ2-7	ASSPPHRGPYEQY
.	TRBV9	TRBJ1-6	ASSMGQYNSPLH
.	TRBV4-1	TRBJ2-7	ASSQEITETYEQY
.	TRBV19	TRBJ1-4	ASSTRTGANEKLF
.	TRBV9	TRBJ1-1	ASSVDLGGSSGTEAF
.	TRBV7-2	TRBJ1-2	ASSRTDREGYGYT
once	TRBV5-1	TRBJ1-4	ASSYTGATNEKLF
.	TRBV27	TRBJ2-7	ASSRGLAGSNSYEQY
.	TRBV7-2	TRBJ2-2	ASQLNRKSTGELF
.	TRBV27	TRBJ2-1	ASRTDSRYEQF
few	TRBV9	TRBJ1-2	ASSPRQIGDGYT
.	TRBV6-4	TRBJ2-7	ASSEAGTSGGSSYEQY
.	TRBV18	TRBJ1-1	ASSPEGARTEAF
.	TRBV28	TRBJ1-4	ASAGTNEKLF